The 30 T cell receptor beta chains below were found in one sample sequenced in a study of PD-1 blockade in classical Hodgkin lymphoma. The method was immunoSEQ multiplex PCR; TCRdb's version includes in-frame clones alone and lacks a portion of them. The table has 2,500 or so clones, roughly 77% seen once. Time point defined: cycle 4 day 1 (C4D1), after five to seven weeks of nivolumab. Following autologous stem cell transplantation, relapse occurred in every patient, and exposure to brentuximab vedotin varied. Through magnetic negative selection, CD8+ T cells were separated from PBMCs that had been thawed. Sequences were derived from CD8+ T cells from blood, sampled before the fourth cycle of nivolumab. These TCRs come from a human donor with classical Hodgkin lymphoma.

The table lists this clone with a few counts. The gene calls are TRBV7-6 and TRBJ2-7, with D tentatively TRBD1 (6 bases). The CDR3 covers 16 residues. Germline V CDR1 and CDR2: SGHVS, FNYEAQ. Trimming pared 1 base from V and 1 base from J, leaving 14 bases between. The CDR3 reads CASSLGGVGGSYEQYF. The CDR3 DNA follows: TGTGCCAGCAGCTTAGGAGGGGTAGGGGGATCCTACGAGCAGTACTTC.

This clone was seen more than once but under ten times. The chain uses TRBV5-6 and TRBJ2-5; 7 bases agree with TRBD1. Germline assignment: CDR1 SGHDT and CDR2 YYEEEE. The CDR3 consists of 15 residues. Trimming at V came to 3 bases and at J to 0 bases, leaving 5 bases not matched to a gene. The CDR3 sequence: CASSSLQGNQETQYF. The CDR3 DNA reads as TGTGCCAGCAGCTCGTTACAGGGGAACCAAGAGACCCAGTACTTC.

The chain links TRBV28 to TRBJ2-5; 7 bases align to TRBD2. This CDR3 region has 15 residues. Germline values: CDR1 MDHEN, CDR2 SYDVKM. Germline trimming cut 3 bases from V and 7 bases from J; bases unmatched to any gene: 11. The CDR3 region is CASSLHSEGGGTQYF. DNA of the CDR3: TGTGCCAGCAGTTTGCATTCGGAGGGCGGGGGGACCCAGTACTTC.

The chain joins TRBV4-2 to TRBJ2-2; D may be TRBD1 (5 bases). The germline V and J ends were trimmed by 2 bases and 3 bases, with 13 bases remaining between them. Germline CDR1 is LGHNA and CDR2 is YNFKEQ. The CDR3 runs 16 residues. The DNA of the CDR3 is TGTGCCAGCAGCCAAAAGACAGACGGAGACACCGGGGAGCTGTTTTTT. It is translated as CASSQKTDGDTGELFF.

V and J are TRBV7-9 and TRBJ1-2; D unresolved. The germline gives CDR1 SEHNR, CDR2 FQNEAQ (reference sequence). Trimming took off 5 bases at V and 3 bases at J, with 13 bases between the two ends. The CDR3 extends over 14 amino acids. CDR3 DNA: TGTGCCAGCAGCCCCGCTTCGAGTGACTATGGCTACACCTTC. As protein: CASSPASSDYGYTF.

The CDR3 protein is CASSHEGTSGQETQYF. CDR3 nucleotide sequence: TGTGCCAGCAGCCATGAAGGGACTAGCGGACAAGAGACCCAGTACTTC. V is TRBV7-9 and J is TRBJ2-5; 11 bases map to TRBD2. Germline CDR1 SEHNR, CDR2 FQNEAQ (reference sequence). Losses at the gene ends were 5 bases for V and 2 bases for J; bases not matched to a gene: 7. This CDR3 region has 16 residues.

This chain uses TRBV7-9 with TRBJ2-2; D unclear. The germline gives CDR1 SEHNR, CDR2 FQNEAQ (reference sequence). Trimming pared 0 bases from V and 1 base from J, leaving 6 bases between. CDR3 length: 15 residues. For the CDR3, the DNA is TGTGCCAGCAGCTTAGCTAGTAAGAACACCGGGGAGCTGTTTTTT. It encodes CASSLASKNTGELFF. Together with reference TRBV7-9 and TRBJ2-2, the CDR3 gives the full variable domain: DTGVSQNPRHKITKRGQNVTFRCDPISEHNRLYWYRQTLGQGPEFLTYFQNEAQLEKSRLLSDRFSAERPKGSFSTLEIQRTEQGDSAMYLCASSLASKNTGELFFGEGSRLTVL.

The V and J genes are TRBV7-9 and TRBJ2-4, with 7 bases matching TRBD2. The V gene's germline CDR1 is SEHNR and CDR2 FQNEAQ (reference sequence). The CDR3 totals 14 residues. Losses at the gene ends were 0 bases for V and 7 bases for J; bases not matched to a gene: 3. The CDR3 DNA sequence: TGTGCCAGCAGCTTAGCGTCAGCGGGGAACATTCAGTACTTC. This encodes CASSLASAGNIQYF.

This rearrangement joins TRBV7-9 to TRBJ2-1; D uncertain. Looked up from germline, CDR1 is SEHNR and CDR2 is FQNEAQ (reference sequence). Trimming pared 5 bases from V and 0 bases from J, leaving 11 bases between. This CDR3 comprises 15 residues. Written as DNA, the CDR3 is TGTGCCAGCAGCCTTAGAACGGACTCCTACAATGAGCAGTTCTTC. Amino acids: CASSLRTDSYNEQFF.

Only one count was recorded for this clone. The CDR3 sequence is CASSESTGGINEQYF. CDR3 nucleotides: TGCGCCAGCAGTGAGTCGACAGGGGGGATTAACGAGCAGTACTTC. The chain joins TRBV10-1 to TRBJ2-7; 9 bases line up with TRBD1. The junction had 5 bases not matched to a gene; V was cut back by 0 bases and J by 5 bases. The CDR3 runs to 15 residues. Per germline, CDR1 WNHNN and CDR2 SYGVQD (reference sequence).

The rearrangement links TRBV6-5 to TRBJ2-5; D not resolved. V lost 5 bases and J lost 1, with 8 bases in between. The CDR3 runs to 13 residues. Germline CDR1 and CDR2: MNHEY and SVGAGI. DNA of the CDR3: TGTGCCAGCAGTCAGCTGGGCCAAGAGACCCAGTACTTC. Translating it yields CASSQLGQETQYF.

This sequence joins TRBV19 and TRBJ1-5; D is unclear. V was shortened by 4 bases and J by 2 bases, with 21 bases between the two germline ends. The CDR3 is made up of 18 amino acids. Germline assignment: CDR1 LNHDA and CDR2 SQIVND (reference sequence). The CDR3 protein is CASSSSLVEGWGNQPQHF. For the CDR3, the DNA is TGTGCCAGTAGTAGCTCTTTGGTTGAGGGATGGGGCAATCAGCCCCAGCATTTT.

The chain recombines TRBV5-1 with TRBJ2-1; tentative D call: TRBD2 (6 bases). CDR1 is SGHRS, CDR2 YFSETQ, per germline. This CDR3 is built from 14 residues. V was shortened by 6 bases and J by 6 bases, with 16 bases between the two germline ends. This CDR3 is CASIPDRGFNEQFF. CDR3 bases: TGCGCCAGCATCCCGGACCGGGGGTTCAATGAGCAGTTCTTC.

The chain employs TRBV11-2 and TRBJ2-7, with D unresolved. The V end lost 3 bases, the J end lost 3 bases, and 9 bases lay between the germline ends. The germline V gene encodes CDR1 SGHAT and CDR2 FQNNGV. CDR3 size: 13 residues. The CDR3 region is CASSFEALYEQYF. The CDR3 DNA is TGTGCCAGCAGCTTCGAGGCCCTCTACGAGCAGTACTTC.

This chain joins TRBV6-5 and TRBJ2-7; D not certain. The CDR3 is made up of 14 amino acids. Trimming cost V 2 bases and J 3 bases, with 11 bases left between them. The germline CDR1 and CDR2 sequences are MNHEY and SVGAGI. The DNA for the CDR3 is TGTGCCAGCAGTTACGCCTATCTGGTCTACGAGCAGTACTTC. Translated, it gives CASSYAYLVYEQYF.

The chain has TRBV5-4 and TRBJ2-7; D call uncertain. Deletions cut 0 bases from V and 3 bases from J, with 4 bases between. Germline CDR1 SGHNT, CDR2 YYREEE (reference sequence). This CDR3 is 12 amino acids long. CDR3 amino acids: CASSLDIYEQYF. The DNA for the CDR3 is TGTGCCAGCAGCTTGGACATCTACGAGCAGTACTTC. Full variable domain (rest looked up from reference TRBV5-4 and TRBJ2-7): ETGVTQSPTHLIKTRGQQVTLRCSSQSGHNTVSWYQQALGQGPQFIFQYYREEENGRGNFPPRFSGLQFPNYSSELNVNALELDDSALYLCASSLDIYEQYFGPGTRLTVT.

This clone was counted only a few times. The chain employs TRBV6-1 and TRBJ2-4; D may be TRBD2 (6 bases). This CDR3 has 17 residues. The V gene's germline CDR1 is MNHNS and CDR2 SASEGT. Trimming took off 1 base at V and 3 bases at J, with 16 bases between the two ends. This CDR3 is CASSEGGVPRDKNIQYF. Here the CDR3 DNA reads TGTGCCAGCAGTGAAGGGGGGGTACCCCGGGACAAAAACATTCAGTACTTC.

The chain has TRBV27 and TRBJ2-4; weak D call: TRBD1 (6 bases). CDR3 length: 16 amino acids. Germline CDR1 is MNHEY and CDR2 is SMNVEV (reference sequence). V was pared by 6 bases and J by 0 bases, with 15 bases between. The CDR3 DNA is TGTGCCAGCAGCCCCCGAAGGGGGTTAGCCAAAAACATTCAGTACTTC. Translated, it gives CASSPRRGLAKNIQYF.

By share, this clone ranks as large. Other DNA sequences from this sample encode an identical CDR3 as well. V gene TRBV7-8 combines with J gene TRBJ1-1; perhaps TRBD1 as D (6 bases). Between the trimmed V and J ends, which lost 4 bases and 1 base, there was a span of 10 bases. Germline loops: CDR1 SGHVS, CDR2 FQNEAQ. This CDR3 spans 14 amino acids. CDR3 sequence: CASSSGQPNTEAFF. The CDR3 coding sequence is TGTGCCAGCAGCTCAGGACAGCCGAACACTGAAGCTTTCTTT.

In its sample, this clone was seen once. The chain recombines TRBV5-1 with TRBJ2-1; D remains ambiguous. The V end was cut by 0 bases, the J end by 8 bases, with 9 bases between. Germline V gene lookup returns CDR1 SGHRS and CDR2 YFSETQ. The length of the CDR3 is 13 residues. The CDR3 loop reads CASSLEAPDEQFF. In DNA form, the CDR3 reads TGCGCCAGCAGCTTGGAGGCTCCGGATGAGCAGTTCTTC.

CDR3 residues: CASSIYGSNQPQHF. CDR3 DNA sequence: TGTGCCAGTAGTATATACGGAAGCAATCAGCCCCAGCATTTT. The chain couples TRBV19 to TRBJ1-5; no clear D gene. V was cut by 2 bases and J by 1 base, with 6 bases left in between. Germline lookup yields CDR1 LNHDA and CDR2 SQIVND (reference sequence). CDR3 length equals 14 residues.

The chain is built from TRBV29-1 and TRBJ2-7; TRBD2 is a possible D gene (6 bases). Trimming left V 7 bases short and J 0 bases short, with 13 bases between. Germline lookup yields CDR1 SQVTM and CDR2 ANQGSEA. This CDR3 is built from 13 residues. In nucleotides, the CDR3 is TGCAGCGCCTTAGAGGGACTCTCCTACGAGCAGTACTTC. Translating gives CSALEGLSYEQYF.

The chain combines TRBV6-5 with TRBJ2-7; no firm D call. The CDR3 has 16 residues. The V end lost 4 bases, the J end lost 1 base, and 17 bases lay between the germline ends. The germline gives CDR1 MNHEY, CDR2 SVGAGI. CDR3 sequence (DNA): TGTGCCAGCAGTTTCTCCAATAGGGCGGATTCCTACGAGCAGTACTTC. Translating gives CASSFSNRADSYEQYF.

J is TRBJ1-4 and V is TRBV7-9; D gene uncertain. From germline, CDR1 is SEHNR and CDR2 FQNEAQ (reference sequence). There are 17 residues in the CDR3. Trimming stripped 1 base from V and 8 bases from J, with 20 bases between. CDR3 protein: CASSLGVTVGLMEKLFF. The CDR3 DNA sequence: TGTGCCAGCAGCTTAGGAGTCACAGTCGGCTTAATGGAAAAACTGTTTTTT.

The chain employs TRBV5-1 and TRBJ2-1; D unresolved. V shed 0 bases and J shed 0 bases, with 19 bases lying between them. Germline V CDR1 and CDR2: SGHRS, YFSETQ. The CDR3 covers 19 residues. The chain's CDR3 is CASSLGRDFNYLSYNEQFF. The CDR3 coding sequence is TGCGCCAGCAGCTTGGGGCGAGACTTTAACTACCTCTCCTACAATGAGCAGTTCTTC.

This chain links TRBV28 with TRBJ2-7; 10 bases map to TRBD1. The CDR3 runs 16 residues. J lost 1 base, V lost 5 bases, and 8 bases had no gene match. The germline V gene has CDR1 MDHEN and CDR2 SYDVKM. The CDR3 loop is CASSLTGGLLSYEQYF. CDR3 bases: TGTGCCAGCAGTCTGACAGGGGGCTTGTTATCCTACGAGCAGTACTTC.

The chain has TRBV6-1 and TRBJ2-1, with TRBD2 matching over 9 bases. Trimming at V came to 1 base and at J to 2 bases, leaving 0 bases not matched to a gene. There are 15 residues in the CDR3. From germline, CDR1 is MNHNS and CDR2 SASEGT. The CDR3 DNA follows: TGTGCCAGCAGTGAAGGACTAGCGGCCTACAATGAGCAGTTCTTC. Residues: CASSEGLAAYNEQFF.

The chain links TRBV11-2 to TRBJ2-5; TRBD2 aligns across 7 bases. V gave up 4 bases and J gave up 2 bases; unmatched junction bases: 4. The CDR3 has 14 amino acids. CDR1 and CDR2 from the germline V gene are SGHAT and FQNNGV. The DNA of the CDR3 is TGTGCCAGCAGCTCTGGACTAGGGCAAGAGACCCAGTACTTC. It is translated as CASSSGLGQETQYF. Combining the CDR3 with reference TRBV11-2 and TRBJ2-5 gives the whole variable domain EAGVAQSPRYKIIEKRQSVAFWCNPISGHATLYWYQQILGQGPKLLIQFQNNGVVDDSQLPKDRFSAERLKGVDSTLKIQPAKLEDSAVYLCASSSGLGQETQYFGPGTRLLVL.

As DNA, the CDR3 is TGTGCCTCCCATTGGGACAGAAGCCATGGCTACACCTTC. Protein: CASHWDRSHGYTF. The chain joins TRBV6-5 to TRBJ1-2, with TRBD1 identical over 7 bases. CDR1 is MNHEY and CDR2 is SVGAGI in the germline V gene. This CDR3 contains 13 residues. The J segment lost 6 bases and the V segment lost 11 bases, leaving 12 bases of the junction unmatched.

The chain has TRBV27 and TRBJ2-1; TRBD2 is a possible D gene (5 bases). The V end lost 7 bases, the J end lost 4 bases, and 20 bases lay between the germline ends. Germline V gives CDR1 MNHEY, CDR2 SMNVEV (reference sequence). This CDR3 has 16 residues. CDR3 residues: CASTRRKDLIYNEQFF. The CDR3 DNA follows: TGTGCCAGCACCCGCCGTAAGGACTTGATATACAATGAGCAGTTCTTC.